What follows are 2 T cell receptor beta chains derived from one specimen sequenced in a study of technical replicates of blood from a handful of donors. TCRdb keeps only in-frame clones here, not all; method: immunoSEQ multiplex PCR. The sample yields 65,000 to 90,000 clones, approximately 94% seen once. Material for sequencing was T cells isolated from PBMCs. The receptors derive from a human donor in good health.

V usage is TRBV5-6 and J usage is TRBJ1-5, with a weak D call TRBD1 (5 bases). Between the trimmed V and J ends, which lost 4 bases and 4 bases, there was a span of 15 bases. CDR1 SGHDT and CDR2 YYEEEE come from the germline V gene. The CDR3 runs to 15 residues. This chain's CDR3 is CASSLGVRANQPQHF. In DNA form, the CDR3 reads TGTGCCAGCAGCCTAGGGGTGCGAGCTAATCAGCCCCAGCATTTT.

The rearrangement uses TRBV19 and TRBJ1-1, with D unclear. The germline gives CDR1 LNHDA, CDR2 SQIVND (reference sequence). This CDR3 comprises 12 residues. The V gene lost 1 base and the J gene lost 7 bases, with 7 bases spanning the gap. CDR3 coding DNA: TGTGCCAGTAGTATAGTCGGGAGTGAAGCTTTCTTT. As protein: CASSIVGSEAFF.